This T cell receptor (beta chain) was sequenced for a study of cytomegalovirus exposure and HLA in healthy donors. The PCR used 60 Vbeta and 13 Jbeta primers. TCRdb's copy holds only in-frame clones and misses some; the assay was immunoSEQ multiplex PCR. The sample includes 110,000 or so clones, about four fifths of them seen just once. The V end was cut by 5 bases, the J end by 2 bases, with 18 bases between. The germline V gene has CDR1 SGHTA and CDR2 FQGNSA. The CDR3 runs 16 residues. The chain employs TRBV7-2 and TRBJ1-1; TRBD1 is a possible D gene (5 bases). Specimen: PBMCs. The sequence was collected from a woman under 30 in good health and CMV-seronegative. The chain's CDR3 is CASSLLLDSPNTEAFF. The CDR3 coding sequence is TGTGCCAGCAGCCTACTATTAGACAGCCCTAACACTGAAGCTTTCTTT.